The 30 T cell receptor beta chains reported below all come from one sample, sequenced in a study of beta chain features in type 1 diabetes (dated by TCRdb to the late 2010s). Results the study describes overall, beyond this receptor: A moderate but significant shortening of TCRB CDR3 length was observed in type 1 diabetes patients in all four CD4+ subsets.

These TCRs are of unknown antigen specificity. Library preparation used the immunoSEQ multiplex PCR assay. The High Capacity cDNA Reverse Transcription Kit was used to reverse transcribe all of the isolated RNA, meaning that expressed TCRB transcripts were what got sequenced. Here the immuneACCESS table is served through TCRdb, limited to in-frame sequences with V and J called. Missing clones are a known gap in these copies; in checked studies unresolved V genes cover under half, and the rest lacks a known reason. A total of around 690,000 clones appear in this sample, under 15% of them only once. 0.095% to 0.15% of the sample rests with the top ten. The sequenced sample consisted of naive CD4+ T cells from blood. In light of the paper, this sample's cell subset or site label describes: true naive CD4+ T cells. The receptors derive from a man aged 25-40 years with type 1 diabetes.

The chain carries TRBV28 and TRBJ1-2; TRBD1 is a possible D gene (5 bases). The germline V gene encodes CDR1 MDHEN and CDR2 SYDVKM. The CDR3 runs to 13 residues. V dropped 6 bases and J dropped 7 bases, with 15 bases sitting between them. The DNA for the CDR3 is TGTGCCAGCAGCCTTCCGGGACGGTTTGGCTACACCTTC. Translation: CASSLPGRFGYTF.

The chain joins TRBV9 to TRBJ2-5; 8 bases line up with TRBD1. Germline V CDR1 and CDR2: SGDLS, YYNGEE. This CDR3 region has 16 residues. V trimming: 2 bases; J trimming: 2 bases; junction bases outside the gene matches: 8. The chain's CDR3 is CASSVPRGRGQETQYF. The CDR3 nucleotides read TGTGCCAGCAGCGTTCCCAGGGGGCGCGGGCAAGAGACCCAGTACTTC.

This clone has a handful of counts. The V and J genes are TRBV14 and TRBJ2-7; TRBD2 matches 8 bases. The CDR3 is 16 residues long. CDR1 SGHDN and CDR2 FVKESK come from the germline V gene. After removal of 1 base from V and 2 bases from J, the junction contained 7 bases not matched to a gene. The CDR3, as DNA: TGTGCCAGCAGCCAAGTACGCGGGGGGACTCCCTACGAGCAGTACTTC. Its protein product is CASSQVRGGTPYEQYF.

This clone was observed a handful of times. This chain uses TRBV29-1 with TRBJ1-2, with D possibly matching TRBD1 (5 bases). Germline V gene sequence: CDR1 SQVTM, CDR2 ANQGSEA. The CDR3 has 13 amino acids. Trimming stripped 4 bases from V and 7 bases from J, with 16 bases between. CDR3 nucleotides: TGCAGCGTTGGGGGGAAAAATAACCCTGGCTACACCTTC. Amino acid sequence: CSVGGKNNPGYTF. The whole variable domain, filled in from reference TRBV29-1 and TRBJ1-2, reads SAVISQKPSRDICQRGTSLTIQCQVDSQVTMMFWYRQQPGQSLTLIATANQGSEATYESGFVIDKFPISRPNLTFSTLTVSNMSPEDSSIYLCSVGGKNNPGYTFGSGTRLTVV.

This sequence joins TRBV11-2 and TRBJ1-5; tentatively, D is TRBD1 (6 bases). The V gene's germline CDR1 is SGHAT and CDR2 FQNNGV. V gave up 4 bases and J gave up 5 bases, with 9 bases separating them. The CDR3 has 13 residues. The CDR3 is CASSSDRYQPQHF. DNA for the CDR3: TGTGCCAGCAGCTCAGACAGGTATCAGCCCCAGCATTTT.

The CDR3 DNA reads as TGTGCCAGCAGTTTAACGGGGGGGTATAGGGATTCACCCCTCCACTTT. It codes for CASSLTGGYRDSPLHF. The chain uses TRBV27 and TRBJ1-6, with a weak D call TRBD1 (5 bases). Trimming removed 2 bases at V and 8 bases at J, with 16 bases between. Germline V gene sequence: CDR1 MNHEY, CDR2 SMNVEV (reference sequence). The length of the CDR3 is 16 residues.

This clone was observed a few times. The V and J genes are TRBV4-3 and TRBJ1-1; D gene uncertain. Germline V gene lookup returns CDR1 LGHNA and CDR2 YSLEER. The CDR3 extends over 16 amino acids. V lost 0 bases and J 5 bases, leaving 16 bases between the germline ends. The CDR3: CASSQDGDTTGTEAFF. The CDR3 DNA follows: TGCGCCAGCAGCCAAGATGGAGACACGACGGGGACTGAAGCTTTCTTT.

This clone has more than one count but fewer than ten. The J gene is TRBJ1-4, the V gene TRBV18; 7 bases align to TRBD1. Looked up from germline, CDR1 is KGHSH and CDR2 is LQKENI. J lost 0 bases, V lost 3 bases, and 1 base had no gene match. This CDR3 spans 15 amino acids. CDR3 residues: CASSPTGATNEKLFF. CDR3 DNA sequence: TGTGCCAGCTCACCTACAGGGGCAACTAATGAAAAACTGTTTTTT.

This sequence joins TRBV2 and TRBJ1-5, with 7 bases identical to TRBD1. This CDR3 has 15 amino acids. V was pared by 1 base and J by 4 bases, with 4 bases of the junction left unmatched. Per the germline V gene, CDR1 is SNHLY and CDR2 is FYNNEI. The chain's CDR3 is CASSEEGTVNQPQHF. Here the CDR3 DNA reads TGTGCCAGCAGTGAAGAAGGGACAGTGAATCAGCCCCAGCATTTT.

There are a few counts of this clone. The chain couples TRBV15 to TRBJ2-3; 8 bases match TRBD2. After removal of 0 bases from V and 8 bases from J, the junction contained 13 bases not matched to a gene. CDR1 and CDR2 (germline): LNHNV, YYDKDF (reference sequence). The CDR3 totals 17 residues. Here the CDR3 DNA reads TGTGCCACCAGCAGAGATGGGCTAGCGGGCAATCAAGTTACGCAGTATTTT. The encoded protein is CATSRDGLAGNQVTQYF.

In DNA, the CDR3 is TGTGCCAGCAGCCTCAACCCGGGGGGAGGAGAGACCCAGTACTTC. Its translation: CASSLNPGGGETQYF. The rearrangement uses TRBV7-9 and TRBJ2-5; the match to TRBD2 covers 7 bases. V shed 5 bases and J 4 bases; nucleotides not matched to a gene: 10. The CDR3 runs 15 residues. Germline CDR1 SEHNR, CDR2 FQNEAQ (reference sequence). The variable domain in full, completed from reference TRBV7-9 and TRBJ2-5, reads DTGVSQNPRHKITKRGQNVTFRCDPISEHNRLYWYRQTLGQGPEFLTYFQNEAQLEKSRLLSDRFSAERPKGSFSTLEIQRTEQGDSAMYLCASSLNPGGGETQYFGPGTRLLVL.

This chain links TRBV7-2 with TRBJ2-5; D is undetermined. Deletions cut 4 bases from V and 1 base from J, with 10 bases between. CDR1 and CDR2 from the germline V gene are SGHTA and FQGNSA. This CDR3 is 14 amino acids long. As DNA, the CDR3 is TGTGCCAGCAGCTCCGGACCCCGCCAAGAGACCCAGTACTTC. It codes for CASSSGPRQETQYF.

The chain links TRBV11-2 to TRBJ2-7, with D unresolved. V was clipped by 5 bases and J by 3 bases, with 17 bases between them. The CDR3 loop spans 15 amino acids. CDR1 and CDR2 from the germline V gene are SGHAT and FQNNGV. CDR3 DNA sequence: TGTGCCAGCAGCCGTCTTAGGGCTGTCCGCTACGAGCAGTACTTC. Its protein is CASSRLRAVRYEQYF.

There are a few counts of this clone. The V call is TRBV6-6, the J call TRBJ2-4; tentative D call: TRBD1 (5 bases). V lost 6 bases, J lost 6 bases, and 15 bases lay in between. Germline CDR1 MNHNY, CDR2 SVGAGI (reference sequence). The CDR3 has 14 residues. The DNA for the CDR3 is TGTGCCAGCAGCTCCTCGACAGTATTAAACATTCAGTACTTC. Residues: CASSSSTVLNIQYF.

The chain joins TRBV7-9 to TRBJ1-6; D unclear. V lost 1 base and J 8 bases, leaving 6 bases between the germline ends. Germline assignment: CDR1 SEHNR and CDR2 FQNEAQ (reference sequence). This CDR3 is built from 13 residues. CDR3 in amino acids: CASSLGLDSPLHF. For the CDR3, the DNA is TGTGCCAGCAGCTTAGGCCTAGATTCACCCCTCCACTTT. Combining the CDR3 with reference TRBV7-9 and TRBJ1-6 gives the whole variable domain DTGVSQNPRHKITKRGQNVTFRCDPISEHNRLYWYRQTLGQGPEFLTYFQNEAQLEKSRLLSDRFSAERPKGSFSTLEIQRTEQGDSAMYLCASSLGLDSPLHFGNGTRLTVT.

V is TRBV5-1 and J is TRBJ2-1, with D perhaps TRBD2 (7 bases). The ends were cut back, 1 base at V and 5 bases at J, with 13 bases in the middle. CDR1 and CDR2 from the germline V gene are SGHRS and YFSETQ. The CDR3 is made up of 15 amino acids. As DNA, the CDR3 is TGCGCCAGCAGCTTGCGGGGGGCGCCCAACAATGAGCAGTTCTTC. It yields the protein CASSLRGAPNNEQFF.

Only a few counts were recorded for this clone. J is TRBJ1-5 and V is TRBV7-2; 7 bases are shared with TRBD1. V gave up 2 bases and J gave up 2 bases; unmatched junction bases: 3. The CDR3 has 15 residues. The V gene's germline CDR1 is SGHTA and CDR2 FQGNSA. CDR3 sequence: CASSLLGTGNQPQHF. The CDR3 DNA reads as TGTGCCAGCAGCTTACTTGGGACAGGCAATCAGCCCCAGCATTTT.

The V call is TRBV28, the J call TRBJ1-3; D is unresolved. V gave up 6 bases and J gave up 0 bases, with 9 bases separating them. This CDR3 region has 14 residues. Germline V gene lookup returns CDR1 MDHEN and CDR2 SYDVKM. CDR3 sequence: CASRRGSSGNTIYF. The CDR3 coding sequence is TGTGCCAGCAGGCGCGGCAGCTCTGGAAACACCATATATTTT.

This clone has just a few counts. The J gene is TRBJ2-3, the V gene TRBV27; 7 positions agree with TRBD2. The CDR3 covers 14 residues. Trimming removed 4 bases from V and 5 bases from J; junction bases left unmatched: 6. The germline CDR1 and CDR2 sequences are MNHEY and SMNVEV (reference sequence). The CDR3 spells CASSWLAVLDTQYF. As DNA, the CDR3 is TGTGCCAGCAGTTGGCTAGCGGTATTAGATACGCAGTATTTT.

The chain recombines TRBV5-1 with TRBJ2-2, with D perhaps TRBD1 (6 bases). The CDR3 totals 15 residues. The V gene lost 4 bases and the J gene lost 4 bases, with 14 bases spanning the gap. Germline CDR1 and CDR2: SGHRS and YFSETQ. The CDR3 loop reads CASSPQDSPTGELFF. The CDR3 nucleotides are TGCGCCAGCAGCCCGCAGGACAGCCCCACCGGGGAGCTGTTTTTT. The whole variable domain, filled in from reference TRBV5-1 and TRBJ2-2, reads KAGVTQTPRYLIKTRGQQVTLSCSPISGHRSVSWYQQTPGQGLQFLFEYFSETQRNKGNFPGRFSGRQFSNSRSEMNVSTLELGDSALYLCASSPQDSPTGELFFGEGSRLTVL.

This clone was counted only a few times. The chain links TRBV6-6 to TRBJ2-7; no reliable D call. The CDR3 runs 12 residues. CDR1 and CDR2 from the germline V gene are MNHNY and SVGAGI (reference sequence). Trimming removed 5 bases from V and 0 bases from J, with 5 bases in between. CDR3 nucleotide sequence: TGTGCCAGCAGTGAGACCTCCTACGAGCAGTACTTC. Translation: CASSETSYEQYF.

This rearrangement joins TRBV25-1 to TRBJ1-3; no definite D call. CDR3 length: 15 amino acids. Germline V gene lookup returns CDR1 MGHDK and CDR2 SYGVNS. The germline V and J ends were trimmed by 5 bases and 0 bases, with 11 bases remaining between them. CDR3 sequence reads: CASSHRTYSGNTIYF. The DNA for the CDR3 is TGTGCCAGCAGTCATAGGACTTACTCTGGAAACACCATATATTTT.

This clone occurred a few times. The chain carries TRBV19 and TRBJ2-5, with TRBD1 identical over 8 bases. The V segment lost 5 bases and the J segment 5 bases; nucleotides outside the gene matches: 7. This CDR3 has 14 amino acids. Germline lookup yields CDR1 LNHDA and CDR2 SQIVND (reference sequence). The CDR3 reads CASSLRQGTETQYF. The CDR3 DNA is TGTGCCAGTAGTCTCAGACAGGGGACGGAGACCCAGTACTTC.

This clone has a handful of counts. The chain employs TRBV29-1 and TRBJ2-7, with a tentative D call TRBD1 (5 bases). The V and J ends lost 7 bases and 6 bases respectively, with 25 bases between them. Germline CDR1 and CDR2: SQVTM and ANQGSEA. This CDR3 spans 15 amino acids. CDR3 protein: CSACLSPPQGSEQYF. CDR3 nucleotides: TGCAGCGCCTGCCTAAGTCCGCCTCAGGGAAGCGAGCAGTACTTC.

There are a few counts of this clone. The chain couples TRBV19 to TRBJ2-1, with 8 bases fitting TRBD1. CDR1 is LNHDA, CDR2 SQIVND, per germline (reference sequence). The CDR3 contains 14 residues. The V gene end was trimmed by 7 bases and the J gene end by 7 bases; junction bases not matched to a gene: 9. CDR3 amino acids: CASTVAGGWNEQFF. CDR3 coding DNA: TGTGCCAGTACAGTGGCAGGGGGCTGGAATGAGCAGTTCTTC.

The J gene is TRBJ1-5, the V gene TRBV7-2; 7 nucleotides match TRBD1. The CDR3 has 15 amino acids. The J segment lost 8 bases and the V segment lost 2 bases, leaving 9 bases of the junction unmatched. Germline V gene data show CDR1 as SGHTA and CDR2 as FQGNSA. The CDR3 DNA reads as TGTGCCAGCAGCTTATTCTCACAGGGGACAGAGCCCCAGCATTTT. This codes for CASSLFSQGTEPQHF.

This chain joins TRBV5-6 and TRBJ2-5, with 10 nucleotides matching TRBD1. V dropped 4 bases and J dropped 4; count of bases not matched to a gene: 4. Germline CDR1 reads SGHDT; CDR2 reads YYEEEE. CDR3 length: 14 residues. The CDR3 region is CASSGRDRGETQYF. DNA for the CDR3: TGTGCCAGCAGCGGCCGGGACAGGGGAGAGACCCAGTACTTC.

There are a few counts of this clone. This chain uses TRBV25-1 with TRBJ1-1; maybe TRBD1 (6 bases). The germline CDR1 and CDR2 sequences are MGHDK and SYGVNS. The V end lost 9 bases, the J end lost 0 bases, and 17 bases lay between the germline ends. The CDR3 is made up of 15 amino acids. The CDR3, as DNA: TGTGCCAGTCAAGACCAACAGGGAATGAACACTGAAGCTTTCTTT. It codes for CASQDQQGMNTEAFF.

This chain joins TRBV5-1 and TRBJ2-6, with D hard to call. Germline V CDR1 and CDR2: SGHRS, YFSETQ. The V gene lost 4 bases and the J gene lost 2 bases, with 13 bases spanning the gap. This CDR3 has 16 residues. The CDR3 sequence is CASSTGGGPGANVLTF. The CDR3 bases are TGCGCCAGCAGCACCGGCGGTGGGCCTGGGGCCAACGTCCTGACTTTC.

This clone was seen only a few times. This chain uses TRBV23-1 with TRBJ2-7; D is possibly TRBD2 (5 bases). TRBV23-1 is an ORF, with its function uncertain. This CDR3 comprises 16 residues. The germline V and J ends were trimmed by 6 bases and 3 bases, with 21 bases remaining between them. Written as DNA, the CDR3 is TGCGCCAGCAGCCCTCGAGACCCCGAGGGTTTCTACGAGCAGTACTTC. Protein product: CASSPRDPEGFYEQYF.